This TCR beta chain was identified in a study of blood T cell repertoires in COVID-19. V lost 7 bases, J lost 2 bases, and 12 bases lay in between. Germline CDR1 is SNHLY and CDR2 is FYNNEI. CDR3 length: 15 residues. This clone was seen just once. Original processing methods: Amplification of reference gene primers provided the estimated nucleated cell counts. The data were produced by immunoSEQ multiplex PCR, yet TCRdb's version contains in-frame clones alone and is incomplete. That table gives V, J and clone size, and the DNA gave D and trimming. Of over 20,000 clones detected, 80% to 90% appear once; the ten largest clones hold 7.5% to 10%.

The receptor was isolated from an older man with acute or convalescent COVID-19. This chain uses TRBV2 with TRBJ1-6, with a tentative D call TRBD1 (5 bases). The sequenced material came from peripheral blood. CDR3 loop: CASKIRVAYNSPLHF. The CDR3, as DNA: TGTGCCAGCAAGATCAGGGTAGCCTATAATTCACCCCTCCACTTT.